A single sample gave rise to the 8 T cell receptor beta chains below, sequenced in a study of cytomegalovirus exposure and HLA in healthy donors. Sequencing used immunoSEQ multiplex PCR; TCRdb keeps in-frame clones, though not all of them. This sample has 200,000 to 250,000 clones, with roughly 83% found just once. The specimen sequenced was PBMCs. The source of these receptors is a woman aged 25 to 39 in good health and CMV-seropositive.

The chain couples TRBV30 to TRBJ2-1, with 9 bases fitting TRBD2. The CDR3 runs 16 residues. CDR1 is GTSNPN, CDR2 SVGIG, per germline (reference sequence). Trimming cost V 3 bases and J 0 bases; bases outside gene matches: 6. The DNA of the CDR3 is TGTGCCTGGAGGCTAGCGGGAACCAGCTCCTACAATGAGCAGTTCTTC. Translated: CAWRLAGTSSYNEQFF. Supplemented by reference TRBV30 and TRBJ2-1, the full variable domain reads SQTIHQWPATLVQPVGSPLSLECTVEGTSNPNLYWYRQAAGRGLQLLFYSVGIGQISSEVPQNLSASRPQDRQFILSSKKLLLSDSGFYLCAWRLAGTSSYNEQFFGPGTRLTVL.

The J gene is TRBJ1-2, the V gene TRBV6-5; D is possibly TRBD1 (5 bases). V shed 6 bases and J shed 7 bases, with 21 bases lying between them. CDR1 is MNHEY and CDR2 is SVGAGI in the germline V gene. The CDR3 is 15 amino acids. The CDR3 reads CASRGSVGAGRGYTF. CDR3 sequence (DNA): TGTGCCAGCAGGGGTAGCGTAGGGGCAGGGCGTGGCTACACCTTC.

In DNA, the CDR3 is TGTGCCAGCAGCTTGTGGACTAGCGTAGACAATGAGCAGTTCTTC. Protein product: CASSLWTSVDNEQFF. The rearrangement uses TRBV7-2 and TRBJ2-1, with 9 bases identical to TRBD2. This CDR3 is built from 15 residues. V dropped 3 bases and J dropped 5; count of bases not matched to a gene: 5. Germline loops: CDR1 SGHTA, CDR2 FQGNSA. The full variable domain, completed using reference TRBV7-2 and TRBJ2-1, is GAGVSQSPSNKVTEKGKDVELRCDPISGHTALYWYRQSLGQGLEFLIYFQGNSAPDKSGLPSDRFSAERTGGSVSTLTIQRTQQEDSAVYLCASSLWTSVDNEQFFGPGTRLTVL.

V usage is TRBV29-1 and J usage is TRBJ1-1, with D hard to call. The CDR3 contains 15 residues. Germline CDR1 and CDR2: SQVTM and ANQGSEA. V lost 5 bases and J 4 bases, leaving 20 bases between the germline ends. CDR3 nucleotides: TGCAGCGTTCAGCCCCAGCGGGGTGAGAGCACTGAAGCTTTCTTT. Protein sequence: CSVQPQRGESTEAFF.

The chain carries TRBV5-6 and TRBJ1-4, with D perhaps TRBD1 (6 bases). Germline-derived CDR1 and CDR2 are SGHDT and YYEEEE. The length of the CDR3 is 14 residues. V was clipped by 0 bases and J by 12 bases, with 15 bases between them. For the CDR3, the DNA is TGTGCCAGCAGCTTGGACAGGGAGGCTCGTCAACTGTTTTTT. Protein sequence: CASSLDREARQLFF. The full variable domain, in which reference TRBV5-6 and TRBJ1-4 provide the parts outside the CDR3, is DAGVTQSPTHLIKTRGQQVTLRCSPKSGHDTVSWYQQALGQGPQFIFQYYEEEERQRGNFPDRFSGHQFPNYSSELNVNALLLGDSALYLCASSLDREARQLFFGSGTQLSVL.

J is TRBJ2-3 and V is TRBV4-3; 9 bases agree with TRBD2. Trimming removed 1 base from V and 8 bases from J; junction bases left unmatched: 7. Per the germline V gene, CDR1 is LGHNA and CDR2 is YSLEER. The CDR3 spans 15 residues. The CDR3 loop reads CASSQGSGGSGTQYF. CDR3 nucleotides: TGCGCCAGCAGCCAAGGGAGCGGGGGGTCAGGTACGCAGTATTTT.

This clone has a handful of counts. The rearrangement uses TRBV6-1 and TRBJ2-3, with D uncertain. CDR3 length: 8 amino acids. Trimming cost V 5 bases and J 13 bases, with 4 bases left between them. Germline V gene sequence: CDR1 MNHNS, CDR2 SASEGT. The CDR3 nucleotides are TGTGCCAGCAGTTGGGAGTATTTT. This codes for CASSWEYF.

The chain recombines TRBV5-1 with TRBJ1-4; D is unresolved. Germline loops: CDR1 SGHRS, CDR2 YFSETQ. V lost 2 bases and J lost 7, with 6 bases in between. The CDR3 is 12 residues long. CDR3 coding DNA: TGCGCCAGCAGCTTAGGAAGTGAAAAACTGTTTTTT. Its translation: CASSLGSEKLFF.